The source of this T cell receptor beta chain is a study of naive and memory T cell subsets. V was cut by 8 bases and J by 0 bases, with 16 bases left in between. CDR1 MNHEY and CDR2 SVGEGT come from the germline V gene. The CDR3 sequence is 15 residues long. Study-wide results and caveats: Naive repertoires, especially CD8, held a few larger clonotypes, possibly memory cells re-expressing CD45RA.

The beta constant-region primer was an equimolar mix of two oligonucleotides covering TRBC1 and TRBC2. Ligated cDNA was amplified by four rounds of PCR with nested alpha and beta constant-region primers and SP2. TCRdb itself ran the UMI-ligation and nested PCR reads through MiXCR, one entry per CDR3 protein. The sample yields roughly 100,000 distinct CDR3 sequences, about 14% seen once. This clonotype appeared a few times. Its antigen is not known. This TCR came from a human donor in good health. The chain recombines TRBV6-2 or TRBV6-3 with TRBJ1-1; a possible D gene is TRBD1 (5 bases). Sequenced material: naive CD8+ T cells from blood. The CDR3 here is CASLLPQGVNTEAFF. CDR3 nucleotides: TGTGCCAGCTTACTCCCTCAGGGCGTGAACACTGAAGCTTTCTTT.